This T cell receptor beta chain was captured by sequencing in a study of vaccination and CD4 T cells after COVID-19. As to this clonotype: Its matching antigen is unknown.

Treatment described: approximately nine-day PBMC culture with coronavirus spike peptide pools or control peptides (ViraFEST assay). The ViraFEST method relied on peptide pools to expand antigen-specific T cells, followed by TCR sequencing. The assay that was used to sequence DNA from cultured CD4+ T cells was the Oncomine TCR Beta short-read assay. Genomic DNA was drawn out of CD4+ T cells grown in culture. TCRdb re-derived calls from the PCR reads in MiXCR, one entry per CDR3 protein. The sample records about 16,000 distinct CDR3 sequences, around 47% being singletons. Germline values: CDR1 SGHTA, CDR2 FQGTGA. This CDR3 contains 13 residues. V lost 5 bases, J lost 5 bases, and 11 bases lay in between.

This TCR was recovered from a human donor who had recovered from COVID-19. The chain combines TRBV7-3 with TRBJ2-3; D not resolved. Sequencing used CD4+ T cells from blood, cultured in vitro, obtained after SARS-CoV-2 vaccination. The DNA for the CDR3 is TGTGCCAGCAGCACTCACCCCGGAGATACGCAGTATTTT. This codes for CASSTHPGDTQYF. Based on the CDR3 plus reference TRBV7-3 and TRBJ2-3, the full variable domain is GAGVSQTPSNKVTEKGKYVELRCDPISGHTALYWYRQSLGQGPEFLIYFQGTGAADDSGLPNDRFFAVRPEGSVSTLKIQRTERGDSAVYLCASSTHPGDTQYFGPGTRLTVL.